This is a list of T cell receptor beta chains from one sample in a study of T-cell reconstitution after alpha-beta-depleted transplantation in children. From the PCR reads, TCRdb called clonotypes with MiXCR, one entry per CDR3 protein. The sample carries about 1,000,000 distinct CDR3 sequences, roughly 29% recorded once. The specimen was PBMCs, mostly from graft donor cells, collected 360 days after TCRalphabeta/CD19-depleted stem cell transplant. These receptors originate from a boy under three years old who had a stem cell transplant for SCID, so the T cells may come from the graft donor. CDR3s include the opening cysteine and the closing phenylalanine or tryptophan.

J: TRBJ2-5
V: TRBV5-5
length: 14
CDR3: CASSSPRGAETQYF

J: TRBJ2-3
V: TRBV5-1
length: 17
CDR3: CASSLFASGGKTDTQYF

J: TRBJ2-2
V: TRBV5-1
length: 15
CDR3: CASSLAAVPTGELFF

J: TRBJ2-7
V: TRBV6-2/TRBV6-3
length: 11
CDR3: CASRLRHEQYF

J: TRBJ2-1
V: TRBV7-3
length: 17
CDR3: CASSLDGGMSSYNEQFF

J: TRBJ2-7
V: TRBV5-5
length: 14
CDR3: CASSSRTGHYEQYF

J: TRBJ1-2
V: TRBV9
length: 14
CDR3: CASSVGGGWDGYTF

J: TRBJ1-2
V: TRBV7-9
length: 15
CDR3: CASSSSTRGGYGYTF

J: TRBJ2-3
V: TRBV5-1
length: 15
CDR3: CASSFRDRGQDTQYF

J: TRBJ2-5
V: TRBV5-6
length: 13
CDR3: CASSYGPPGTQYF

J: TRBJ2-3
V: TRBV20-1
length: 14
CDR3: CSAAQDRDTDTQYF

J: TRBJ2-7
V: TRBV6-5
length: 14
CDR3: CASSYRASSYEQYF

J: TRBJ2-2
V: TRBV20-1
length: 13
CDR3: CSPRLLQTGELFF

J: TRBJ1-4
V: TRBV12-3/TRBV12-4
length: 15
CDR3: CASSPGGGVNEKLFF

J: TRBJ2-7
V: TRBV28
length: 14
CDR3: CASSFSDRFYEQYF

J: TRBJ1-2
V: TRBV28
length: 15
CDR3: CASSSDRTTYWGYTF

J: TRBJ2-5
V: TRBV5-1
length: 12
CDR3: CASSYSQETQYF

J: TRBJ1-1
V: TRBV7-2
length: 13
CDR3: CASSLITRAEAFF

J: TRBJ1-2
V: TRBV20-1
length: 16
CDR3: CSARDFLTVTLNGYTF

J: TRBJ2-7
V: TRBV5-1
length: 15
CDR3: CASSFTGHHTYEQYF

J: TRBJ2-7
V: TRBV12-3/TRBV12-4
length: 14
CDR3: CASRLSGTTYEQYF

J: TRBJ1-1
V: TRBV7-2
length: 15
CDR3: CASSPVDWYNTEAFF

J: TRBJ2-7
V: TRBV3-1
length: 17
CDR3: CASSHGSPWGSPYEQYF

J: TRBJ2-1
V: TRBV29-1
length: 13
CDR3: CSVFKQGYNEQFF

J: TRBJ2-2
V: TRBV27
length: 12
CDR3: CASSLMAGELFF

J: TRBJ2-5
V: TRBV10-3
length: 14
CDR3: CAISERVGQETQYF

J: TRBJ2-1
V: TRBV20-1
length: 15
CDR3: CSALARGGPYNEQFF

J: TRBJ2-7
V: TRBV29-1
length: 12
CDR3: CSVEGRGYEQYF

J: TRBJ2-7
V: TRBV5-1
length: 14
CDR3: CASSLGQFVYEQYF

J: TRBJ2-2
V: TRBV20-1
length: 14
CDR3: CSARSQGPAGELFF

J: TRBJ1-5
V: TRBV12-3/TRBV12-4
length: 15
CDR3: CASSLQEMSNQPQHF

J: TRBJ1-4
V: TRBV29-1
length: 12
CDR3: CSVGNRGEKLFF

J: TRBJ2-7
V: TRBV7-9
length: 11
CDR3: CASSLGLQQYF

J: TRBJ2-1
V: TRBV28
length: 15
CDR3: CASRVTGTAYNEQFF

J: TRBJ2-1
V: TRBV5-1
length: 15
CDR3: CASSLESGGAFEQFF

J: TRBJ2-1
V: TRBV2
length: 14
CDR3: CASSEGLVSDEQFF

J: TRBJ2-3
V: TRBV12-3/TRBV12-4
length: 16
CDR3: CASSLGRGDGTDTQYF

J: TRBJ1-1
V: TRBV7-2
length: 16
CDR3: CASSLKMRTGSTEAFF

J: TRBJ1-1
V: TRBV29-1
length: 12
CDR3: CSVWGGNTEAFF

J: TRBJ1-3
V: TRBV12-3/TRBV12-4
length: 15
CDR3: CASSFYSRSGNTIYF

J: TRBJ2-7
V: TRBV27
length: 14
CDR3: CASSFQGPSYEQYF

J: TRBJ2-2
V: TRBV27
length: 15
CDR3: CAAYLRTRNTGELFF

J: TRBJ2-7
V: TRBV5-6
length: 11
CDR3: CASSFLYEQYF

J: TRBJ2-7
V: TRBV4-3
length: 18
CDR3: CASSQEAVGRVVTYEQYF

J: TRBJ2-3
V: TRBV20-1
length: 19
CDR3: CSARSGLAGAGSRPDTQYF

J: TRBJ2-1
V: TRBV4-3
length: 16
CDR3: CASSQDGTESDNEQFF

J: TRBJ2-2
V: TRBV5-1
length: 15
CDR3: CASMVKGGNTGELFF

J: TRBJ2-2
V: TRBV7-8
length: 17
CDR3: CASSSSHRAADTGELFF

J: TRBJ2-7
V: TRBV28
length: 13
CDR3: CASSLRSTYEQYF

J: TRBJ2-2
V: TRBV27
length: 13
CDR3: CASSWGATGELFF